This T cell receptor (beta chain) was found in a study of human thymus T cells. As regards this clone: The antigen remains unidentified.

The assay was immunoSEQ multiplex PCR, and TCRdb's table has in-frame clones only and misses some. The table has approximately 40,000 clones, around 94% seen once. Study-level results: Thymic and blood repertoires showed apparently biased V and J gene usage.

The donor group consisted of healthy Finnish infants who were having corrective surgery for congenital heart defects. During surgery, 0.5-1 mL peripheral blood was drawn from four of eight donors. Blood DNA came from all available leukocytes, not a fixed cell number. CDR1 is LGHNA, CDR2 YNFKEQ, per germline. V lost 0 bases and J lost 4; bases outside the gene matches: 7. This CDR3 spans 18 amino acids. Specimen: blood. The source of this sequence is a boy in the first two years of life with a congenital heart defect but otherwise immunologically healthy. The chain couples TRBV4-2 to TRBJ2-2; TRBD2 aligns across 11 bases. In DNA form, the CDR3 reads TGTGCCAGCAGCCAAGATGAACTAGCGGGGGATCGCACCGGGGAGCTGTTTTTT. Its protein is CASSQDELAGDRTGELFF.